The rows below give T cell receptor beta chains drawn from one sample of a study of T-cell reconstitution after alpha-beta-depleted transplantation in children. TCRdb reprocessed the PCR reads via MiXCR and lists one record per CDR3 protein. The table has about 420,000 distinct CDR3 sequences, about 11% seen once. The sample in question was PBMCs from the stem cell graft donor, obtained from the stem cell graft. Receptors were obtained from a human donor who donated a stem cell graft to a child with acute myeloid leukemia. The CDR3 runs from the conserved cysteine through the conserved F or W. The D gene is left open where the match is weak. Only some rows state a clone size, as once, few, many or a class for expanded clones.

V gene: TRBV4-1
D gene: .
J gene: TRBJ2-1
clone size: few
CDR3 DNA: TGCGCCAGCAGCCAAGATGGGGACAACTTCAATGAGCAGTTCTTC
CDR3 protein: CASSQDGDNFNEQFF

V gene: TRBV19
D gene: .
J gene: TRBJ2-7
clone size: .
CDR3 DNA: TGTGCCAGTAGTGTGACAGAGTCCTACGAGCAGTACTTC
CDR3 protein: CASSVTESYEQYF

V gene: TRBV6-1
D gene: .
J gene: TRBJ2-5
clone size: .
CDR3 DNA: TGTGCCAGCAGTAGGCACGATGGCGGGACGGGTCGAGAGACCCAGTACTTC
CDR3 protein: CASSRHDGGTGRETQYF

V gene: TRBV7-7
D gene: .
J gene: TRBJ2-2
clone size: .
CDR3 DNA: TGTGCTAGCAGCTTAGGGGGACCGCCGAACACCGGGGAGCTGTTTTTT
CDR3 protein: CASSLGGPPNTGELFF

V gene: TRBV29-1
D gene: TRBD2
J gene: TRBJ2-7
clone size: few
CDR3 DNA: TGCAGCGTTGAGAGGGAGGGTACCTACGAGCAGTACTTC
CDR3 protein: CSVEREGTYEQYF

V gene: TRBV7-2
D gene: .
J gene: TRBJ2-6
clone size: few
CDR3 DNA: TGTGCCAGCAGCATAGGGGGTTCTGGGGCCAACGTCCTGACTTTC
CDR3 protein: CASSIGGSGANVLTF

V gene: TRBV27
D gene: .
J gene: TRBJ2-3
clone size: many
CDR3 DNA: TGTGCCAGCAGTTTATCGCAGGGCCTTATCACAGATACGCAGTATTTT
CDR3 protein: CASSLSQGLITDTQYF

V gene: TRBV12-3/TRBV12-4
D gene: TRBD2
J gene: TRBJ2-1
clone size: many
CDR3 DNA: TGTGCCAGCACTTGGGCCATAGCGGGCGGGGAGCAGTTCTTC
CDR3 protein: CASTWAIAGGEQFF

V gene: TRBV5-1
D gene: .
J gene: TRBJ1-2
clone size: many
CDR3 DNA: TGCGCCAGCAGCCTGGACAGTTCTTCATATGGCTACACCTTC
CDR3 protein: CASSLDSSSYGYTF

V gene: TRBV12-3/TRBV12-4
D gene: .
J gene: TRBJ1-6
clone size: few
CDR3 DNA: TGTGCCAGCAGTCCGTTTTCGCAAGGCTCCCTCCACTTT
CDR3 protein: CASSPFSQGSLHF

V gene: TRBV3-1
D gene: .
J gene: TRBJ2-7
clone size: .
CDR3 DNA: TGTGCCAGCAGCGTATTAGGCTACCCGGTATCCGAGCAGTACTTC
CDR3 protein: CASSVLGYPVSEQYF

V gene: TRBV12-3/TRBV12-4
D gene: .
J gene: TRBJ1-1
clone size: .
CDR3 DNA: TGTGCCAGCAGTCCACGGGGGTTGGCTGAAGCTTTCTTT
CDR3 protein: CASSPRGLAEAFF

V gene: TRBV19
D gene: TRBD1
J gene: TRBJ2-1
clone size: .
CDR3 DNA: TGTGCCAGTAGTATGAGGGGGCACTACAATGAGCAGTTCTTC
CDR3 protein: CASSMRGHYNEQFF

V gene: TRBV6-4
D gene: .
J gene: TRBJ2-1
clone size: few
CDR3 DNA: TGTGCCAGCAGTGAAGGAGCCAACAATGAGCAGTTCTTC
CDR3 protein: CASSEGANNEQFF

V gene: TRBV20-1
D gene: .
J gene: TRBJ1-1
clone size: .
CDR3 DNA: TGCAGTGCTAGAAAGGGGGGCACTGAAGCTTTCTTT
CDR3 protein: CSARKGGTEAFF

V gene: TRBV7-3
D gene: TRBD2
J gene: TRBJ2-1
clone size: .
CDR3 DNA: TGTGCCAGCAGTTCCGCCCCGGGGGGAGGGCCCTACAATGAGCAGTTCTTC
CDR3 protein: CASSSAPGGGPYNEQFF

V gene: TRBV4-1
D gene: TRBD2
J gene: TRBJ2-1
clone size: few
CDR3 DNA: TGCGCCAGCAGCCAAGGCGGGGGGGCCGTTGAGCAGTTCTTC
CDR3 protein: CASSQGGGAVEQFF

V gene: TRBV12-3/TRBV12-4
D gene: TRBD1
J gene: TRBJ2-5
clone size: many
CDR3 DNA: TGTGCCAGCAGCCCGGGACAGGGGACCCTCACAGAGACCCAGTACTTC
CDR3 protein: CASSPGQGTLTETQYF

V gene: TRBV25-1
D gene: .
J gene: TRBJ2-4
clone size: .
CDR3 DNA: TGTGCCAGCGGCCGGGACGACAAAAACATTCAGTACTTC
CDR3 protein: CASGRDDKNIQYF

V gene: TRBV12-3/TRBV12-4
D gene: .
J gene: TRBJ2-3
clone size: many
CDR3 DNA: TGTGCCACATCGACTTTACAGGGTGGAACGCAGTATTTT
CDR3 protein: CATSTLQGGTQYF

V gene: TRBV18
D gene: .
J gene: TRBJ1-2
clone size: many
CDR3 DNA: TGTGCCAGCTCACCACCGGGGAGTGGCTACACCTTC
CDR3 protein: CASSPPGSGYTF

V gene: TRBV20-1
D gene: .
J gene: TRBJ1-6
clone size: few
CDR3 DNA: TGCAGTGCTAGAGAGAGGGGGACCTTGAGTTCACCCCTCCACTTT
CDR3 protein: CSARERGTLSSPLHF

V gene: TRBV20-1
D gene: TRBD2
J gene: TRBJ2-3
clone size: few
CDR3 DNA: TGCAGTGCTCGGGGCTCAGCGGGGGTTTCTGATACGCAGTATTTT
CDR3 protein: CSARGSAGVSDTQYF

V gene: TRBV5-1
D gene: TRBD1
J gene: TRBJ1-6
clone size: .
CDR3 DNA: TGCGCCAGCAGCTACGAACCGGGACAGCGGAGCTCCTATAATTCACCCCTCCACTTT
CDR3 protein: CASSYEPGQRSSYNSPLHF

V gene: TRBV4-1
D gene: .
J gene: TRBJ1-3
clone size: few
CDR3 DNA: TGCGCCAGCAGCCAATCAGACACTGGAAACACCATATATTTT
CDR3 protein: CASSQSDTGNTIYF

V gene: TRBV7-6
D gene: TRBD1
J gene: TRBJ2-5
clone size: .
CDR3 DNA: TGTGCCAGCAGCCGAGGTGTTCCGGGACAGGGGGCTGTGGAGACCCAGTACTTC
CDR3 protein: CASSRGVPGQGAVETQYF

V gene: TRBV2
D gene: TRBD1
J gene: TRBJ1-4
clone size: .
CDR3 DNA: TGTGCCAGCAGACAACCGGGACAGGGCTCAGGTGAAAAACTGTTTTTT
CDR3 protein: CASRQPGQGSGEKLFF

V gene: TRBV10-3
D gene: TRBD1
J gene: TRBJ2-5
clone size: .
CDR3 DNA: TGTGCCATCAGACCAGGACAGGGGGACGAGACCCAGTACTTC
CDR3 protein: CAIRPGQGDETQYF

V gene: TRBV6-5
D gene: TRBD1
J gene: TRBJ1-2
clone size: .
CDR3 DNA: TGTGCCAGCAGTTACTCTACAGGGGGTTTAGGCTACACCTTC
CDR3 protein: CASSYSTGGLGYTF

V gene: TRBV6-6
D gene: .
J gene: TRBJ2-1
clone size: .
CDR3 DNA: TGTGCCAGCAGTGGGGGGTCAGTACATGAGCAGTTCTTC
CDR3 protein: CASSGGSVHEQFF

V gene: TRBV10-3
D gene: .
J gene: TRBJ2-1
clone size: many
CDR3 DNA: TGTGCCAGCCGGAGACTAGACAATGAGCAGTTCTTC
CDR3 protein: CASRRLDNEQFF

V gene: TRBV9
D gene: TRBD2
J gene: TRBJ2-1
clone size: .
CDR3 DNA: TGTGCCAGCAGCGTAGAAGGAGCGGGGGCCTACAATGAGCAGTTCTTC
CDR3 protein: CASSVEGAGAYNEQFF

V gene: TRBV20-1
D gene: .
J gene: TRBJ1-1
clone size: few
CDR3 DNA: TGCAGTGCCCAACTGGGCACAATAGGAGCTTTCTTT
CDR3 protein: CSAQLGTIGAFF

V gene: TRBV4-1
D gene: .
J gene: TRBJ2-3
clone size: few
CDR3 DNA: TGCGCCAGCAGCCAACCCCACAGGGTCGATACGCAGTATTTT
CDR3 protein: CASSQPHRVDTQYF

V gene: TRBV9
D gene: TRBD2
J gene: TRBJ2-1
clone size: many
CDR3 DNA: TGTGCCAGCAGCGTAGACGGGAGGGCCAGAAATGAGCAGTTCTTC
CDR3 protein: CASSVDGRARNEQFF

V gene: TRBV12-3/TRBV12-4
D gene: .
J gene: TRBJ1-5
clone size: few
CDR3 DNA: TGTGCCAGCAGTTTAGTCCCCGGCAGCGAGGCCCAGCATTTT
CDR3 protein: CASSLVPGSEAQHF

V gene: TRBV27
D gene: .
J gene: TRBJ1-4
clone size: many
CDR3 DNA: TGTGCCAGCAGTTCTAAGGGGCGGGCTAATGAAAAACTGTTTTTT
CDR3 protein: CASSSKGRANEKLFF

V gene: TRBV5-1
D gene: .
J gene: TRBJ1-5
clone size: many
CDR3 DNA: TGCGCCAGCAGCTTAGACTCTTGGGCTCAGCCCCAGCATTTT
CDR3 protein: CASSLDSWAQPQHF

V gene: TRBV4-2
D gene: TRBD2
J gene: TRBJ2-3
clone size: few
CDR3 DNA: TGTGCCAGCAGCCAAGAGGGTAGCGGGAGAACAGATACGCAGTATTTT
CDR3 protein: CASSQEGSGRTDTQYF

V gene: TRBV11-1
D gene: TRBD1
J gene: TRBJ2-3
clone size: .
CDR3 DNA: TGTGCCAGCAGCTTTCTCCCTGGGACAGTGGAACGGGATACGCAGTATTTT
CDR3 protein: CASSFLPGTVERDTQYF

V gene: TRBV11-2
D gene: .
J gene: TRBJ2-7
clone size: few
CDR3 DNA: TGTGCCAGCGCCACGATTTACTTC
CDR3 protein: CASATIYF

V gene: TRBV29-1
D gene: TRBD1
J gene: TRBJ1-5
clone size: .
CDR3 DNA: TGCAGCGTTGTTTGGGGACAGAGATATAGCAATCAGCCCCAGCATTTT
CDR3 protein: CSVVWGQRYSNQPQHF

V gene: TRBV6-5
D gene: .
J gene: TRBJ2-1
clone size: .
CDR3 DNA: TGTGCCAGCAGTTACTCTAGCGGAGACTACAATGAGCAGTTCTTC
CDR3 protein: CASSYSSGDYNEQFF

V gene: TRBV4-1
D gene: .
J gene: TRBJ2-1
clone size: .
CDR3 DNA: TGCGCCAGCAGCCAATTTGCGGCTGTCTCCTACAATGAGCAGTTCTTC
CDR3 protein: CASSQFAAVSYNEQFF

V gene: TRBV7-2
D gene: .
J gene: TRBJ1-1
clone size: .
CDR3 DNA: TGTGCCAGCAGCTTAGATTTGTCGGGGTTCGCTGAAGCTTTCTTT
CDR3 protein: CASSLDLSGFAEAFF

V gene: TRBV27
D gene: .
J gene: TRBJ1-2
clone size: many
CDR3 DNA: TGTGCCAGCAGTTTATCAGGACGCTATGGCTACACCTTC
CDR3 protein: CASSLSGRYGYTF

V gene: TRBV29-1
D gene: .
J gene: TRBJ2-5
clone size: many
CDR3 DNA: TGCAGCGTTGCCTCGGGGGAGACCCAGTACTTC
CDR3 protein: CSVASGETQYF

V gene: TRBV5-1
D gene: .
J gene: TRBJ2-7
clone size: .
CDR3 DNA: TGCGCCAGCAGCATCAGGGTAGGGGACGAGCAGTACTTC
CDR3 protein: CASSIRVGDEQYF